This entry concerns a single T cell receptor (beta chain). Its target antigen remains unknown. The record has no base qualities; no much larger clone is one base away. The time point label on this specimen signifies: 20-29 weeks after completion of therapy. The patients had received solid-organ transplants and had drug-resistant/recurrent cytomegalovirus. Under 13 people from the trial were chosen for repertoire analysis because post-therapy peripheral blood mononuclear cells were available from them. A BD FACSAria III was used to sort viable CD3+CD8+CD4- lymphocytes from PBMCs. The Qiagen DNeasy Kit was used to extract genomic DNA from sorted cells. V is cut back by 4 bases and J by 5 bases, with 11 bases in the junction unmatched. The cysteine opens and the phenylalanine closes a CDR3 of 16 amino acids. The sequence is cut down to CDR3 DNA, 48 bases in frame from base 1. From the germline V gene (reference sequence), CDR1 is SEHNR and CDR2 is FQNEAQ.

The data derive from a study of T cell therapy after organ transplantation (dated by TCRdb to the late 2010s). Study-wide context: Therapy products were autologous CMV-specific T cells expanded in vitro for 2 to 3 weeks with a peptide pool of 30 HLA class I and II CMV epitopes. Each patient got up to 6 T cell doses, given every 2 weeks, and was then monitored for approximately 31 weeks after finishing therapy. Among the ten patients, eight were classed as clinical responders, while two were classed as nonresponders. Across 2 to 6 intravenous infusions, patients got a median of 1.92 x 10^8 CMV-specific T cells. Long-term post-therapy blood samples were obtained 20 to 29 weeks after therapy was completed. An open-label phase I trial of autologous CMV-specific adoptive T cell therapy in solid-organ transplant recipients was the basis for the study, which was a follow-up TRBV repertoire analysis. Long-term post-therapy samples were available for only 8 of the 10 patients.

TRB CDR3 regions were amplified from genomic DNA with the immunoSEQ two-step, bias-controlled multiplex PCR assay. An Illumina NextSeq 500 was used to sequence the CDR3 libraries. In the paper's pipeline: Initial alignment and bioinformatics, including bias normalization against synthetic CDR3 analogs, were performed with the immunoSEQ Analyzer platform. V, D and J gene annotation followed the IMGT database definitions. For further TRBV analyses, VDJtools version 1.1.10 and the R package tcR version 2.2.1.11 were used with default settings. GLIPH analysis was done using default settings in version 1.0. To test for significant clonotype frequency changes in CDR3 sequences with at least 5 reads, a 2-sided binomial test with Benjamini-Hochberg correction (alpha = 0.01) was used. The immuneACCESS repertoire file appears here via TCRdb, limited to in-frame rearrangements. These files lack a portion of the clones; in checked studies, under half of the deficit traces to unresolved V genes, and the cause of the others is not known. V, J and clone size were drawn from that table, and D and trimming were deduced from the DNA. Recorded for this sample are about 18,000 clones; roughly 87% of them occurred a single time. The ten most abundant clones make up around a third of the sample.

Overall study results and their limits: Few detected expansions in nonresponders may reflect reduced sample coverage from poor CD8+ T cell yield. Nonresponders showed marked pretherapy clonal expansions with minimal repertoire change after therapy. Both transferred clonotypes and endogenous clonotypes not detected in the therapy products appeared to be included in post-therapy reconstitution. The small cohort prevented assessing confounders such as concurrent antirejection and antiviral medications. Fold change in CD8 clonality after therapy was inversely correlated with pretherapy clonality, suggesting that less biased repertoires were more receptive to remodeling.

Here the sequenced sample was CD8+ T cells from blood, taken after autologous CMV-specific T cell therapy. This clonotype was sampled from a human patient who had received a solid organ transplant and had CMV disease. Post transplant, some T cells may arise from the graft donor. This chain is built from TRBV7-9 and TRBJ1-1; 9 central bases correspond to TRBD1. The DNA sequence is as follows: TGTGCCAGCAGCTCGCGAACAGGGGGCGCTAGAACTGAAGCTTTCTTT. This yields the protein CASSSRTGGARTEAFF.